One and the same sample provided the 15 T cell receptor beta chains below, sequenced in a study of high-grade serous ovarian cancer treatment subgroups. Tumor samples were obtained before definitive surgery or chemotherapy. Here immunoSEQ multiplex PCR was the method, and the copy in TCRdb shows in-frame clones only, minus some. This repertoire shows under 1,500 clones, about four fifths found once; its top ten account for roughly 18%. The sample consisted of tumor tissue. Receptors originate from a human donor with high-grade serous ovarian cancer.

CDR3 in amino acids: CASSYRGRNTEAFF. For the CDR3, the DNA is TGTGCCAGCAGTTACAGGGGGCGGAACACTGAAGCTTTCTTT. The chain is built from TRBV28 and TRBJ1-1; TRBD1 agrees at 9 bases. The J segment lost 1 base and the V segment lost 4 bases, leaving 1 base of the junction unmatched. The CDR3 covers 14 residues. Germline V gene lookup returns CDR1 MDHEN and CDR2 SYDVKM.

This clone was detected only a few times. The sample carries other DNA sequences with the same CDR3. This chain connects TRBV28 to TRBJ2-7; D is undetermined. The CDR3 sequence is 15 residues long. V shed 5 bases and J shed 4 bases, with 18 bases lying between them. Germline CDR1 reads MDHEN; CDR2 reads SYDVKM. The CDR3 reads CASSPPGQPLYEQYF. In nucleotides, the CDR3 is TGTGCCAGCAGTCCTCCGGGCCAACCCCTTTACGAGCAGTACTTC.

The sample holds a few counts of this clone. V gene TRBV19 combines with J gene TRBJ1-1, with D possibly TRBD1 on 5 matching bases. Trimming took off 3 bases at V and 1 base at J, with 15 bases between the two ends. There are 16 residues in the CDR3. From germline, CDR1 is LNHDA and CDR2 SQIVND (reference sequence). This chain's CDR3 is CASSMGYGATNTEAFF. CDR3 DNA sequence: TGTGCCAGTAGTATGGGGTATGGGGCCACGAACACTGAAGCTTTCTTT.

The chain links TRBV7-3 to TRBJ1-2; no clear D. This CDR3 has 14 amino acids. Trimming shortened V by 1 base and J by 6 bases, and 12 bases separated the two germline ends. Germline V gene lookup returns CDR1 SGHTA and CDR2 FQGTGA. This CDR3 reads CASSLKDDSDGYTF. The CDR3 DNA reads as TGTGCCAGCAGCTTAAAAGACGATTCGGATGGCTACACCTTC.

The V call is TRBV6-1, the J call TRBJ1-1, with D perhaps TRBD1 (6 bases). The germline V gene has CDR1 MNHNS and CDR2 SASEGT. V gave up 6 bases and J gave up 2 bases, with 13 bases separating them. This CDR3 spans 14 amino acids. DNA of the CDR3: TGTGCCAGCAGACACACGACAGGAAACACTGAAGCTTTCTTT. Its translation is CASRHTTGNTEAFF.

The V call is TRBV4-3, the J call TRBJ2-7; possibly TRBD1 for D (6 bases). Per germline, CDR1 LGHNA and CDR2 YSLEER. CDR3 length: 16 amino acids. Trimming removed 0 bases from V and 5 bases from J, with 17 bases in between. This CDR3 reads CASSQDGVGGYNEQYF. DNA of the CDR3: TGCGCCAGCAGCCAAGATGGGGTAGGGGGTTACAACGAGCAGTACTTC.

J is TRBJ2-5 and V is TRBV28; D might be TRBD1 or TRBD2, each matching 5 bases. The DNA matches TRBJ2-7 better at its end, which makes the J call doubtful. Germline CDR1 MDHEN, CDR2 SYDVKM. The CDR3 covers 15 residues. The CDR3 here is CASSPPGRPSYEQYF. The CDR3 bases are TGTGCCAGCAGTCCCCCGGGACGGCCGTCCTACGAGCAGTACTTC.

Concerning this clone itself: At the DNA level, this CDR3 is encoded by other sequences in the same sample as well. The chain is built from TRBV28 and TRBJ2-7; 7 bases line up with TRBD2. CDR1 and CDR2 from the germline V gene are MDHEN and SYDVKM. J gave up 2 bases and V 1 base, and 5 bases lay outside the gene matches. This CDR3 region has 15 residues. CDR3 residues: CASSLSGRPPYEQYF. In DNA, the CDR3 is TGTGCCAGCAGTTTATCCGGGAGGCCCCCCTACGAGCAGTACTTC. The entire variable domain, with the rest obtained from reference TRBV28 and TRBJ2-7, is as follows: DVKVTQSSRYLVKRTGEKVFLECVQDMDHENMFWYRQDPGLGLRLIYFSYDVKMKEKGDIPEGYSVSREKKERFSLILESASTNQTSMYLCASSLSGRPPYEQYFGPGTRLTVT.

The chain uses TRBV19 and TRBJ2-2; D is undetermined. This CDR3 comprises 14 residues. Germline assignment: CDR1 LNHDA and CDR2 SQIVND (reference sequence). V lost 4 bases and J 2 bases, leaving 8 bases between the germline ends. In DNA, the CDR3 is TGTGCCAGTAGTAACTACGTTAACACCGGGGAGCTGTTTTTT. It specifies CASSNYVNTGELFF.

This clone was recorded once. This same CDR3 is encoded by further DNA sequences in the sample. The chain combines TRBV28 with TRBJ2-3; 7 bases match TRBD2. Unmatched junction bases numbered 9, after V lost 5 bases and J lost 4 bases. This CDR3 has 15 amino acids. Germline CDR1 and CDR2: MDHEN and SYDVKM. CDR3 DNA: TGTGCCAGCAGTCCCCCGGGACTACCCCCAGATACGCAGTATTTT. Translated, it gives CASSPPGLPPDTQYF.

The CDR3 DNA reads as TGTGCCAGCACCATAGGGGCAAACACTGAAGCTTTCTTT. Translated, it gives CASTIGANTEAFF. The genes are TRBV28 and TRBJ1-1; weak D call: TRBD1 (5 bases). Germline V gene sequence: CDR1 MDHEN, CDR2 SYDVKM. Trimming cost V 7 bases and J 2 bases, with 11 bases left between them. The CDR3 runs 13 residues.

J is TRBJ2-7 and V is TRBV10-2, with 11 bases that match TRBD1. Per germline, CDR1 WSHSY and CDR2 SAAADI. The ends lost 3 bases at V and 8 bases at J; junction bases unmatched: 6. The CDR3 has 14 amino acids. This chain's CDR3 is CASSDGTGGEKQYF. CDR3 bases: TGCGCCAGCAGTGACGGGACAGGGGGGGAAAAGCAGTACTTC.

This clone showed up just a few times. The CDR3 sequence: CASQPARNTEAFF. Written as DNA, the CDR3 is TGTGCCAGCCAGCCCGCACGGAACACTGAAGCTTTCTTT. The chain has TRBV28 and TRBJ1-1; D not certain. The CDR3 covers 13 residues. Germline CDR1 is MDHEN and CDR2 is SYDVKM. The ends were cut back, 8 bases at V and 1 base at J, with 11 bases in the middle.

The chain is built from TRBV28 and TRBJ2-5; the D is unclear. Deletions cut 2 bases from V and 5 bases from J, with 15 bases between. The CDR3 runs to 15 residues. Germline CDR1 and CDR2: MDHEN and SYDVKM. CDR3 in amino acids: CASSLPGTPLETQYF. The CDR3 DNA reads TGTGCCAGCAGTTTACCGGGTACGCCCCTGGAGACCCAGTACTTC.

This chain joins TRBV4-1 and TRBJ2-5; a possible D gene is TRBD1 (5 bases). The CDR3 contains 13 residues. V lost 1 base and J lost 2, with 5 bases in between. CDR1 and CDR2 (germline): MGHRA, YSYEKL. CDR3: CASSQGQQETQYF. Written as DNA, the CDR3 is TGCGCCAGCAGCCAAGGACAGCAAGAGACCCAGTACTTC.